This TCR beta chain appears in the sequencing data of a study of control samples from healthy donors and cancer patients. The germline V gene has CDR1 SGHVS and CDR2 FQNEAQ. Deletions cut 2 bases from V and 0 bases from J, with 13 bases between. The CDR3 is made up of 16 amino acids. Measured with immunoSEQ multiplex PCR; TCRdb has only the in-frame clones, and not every one. This sample has 160,000 or so clones; 92% occur once, and the top ten carry 0.68%. The receptor was isolated from a woman under 40 in good health. The genes are TRBV7-8 and TRBJ1-1; D not certain. The sample taken for sequencing was blood. The CDR3 coding sequence is TGTGCCAGCAGCTTAACGGCAGACCTTCTGAACACTGAAGCTTTCTTT. Protein: CASSLTADLLNTEAFF.